Shown below are 30 T cell receptor beta chains from a single sample sequenced in a study of control samples from healthy donors and cancer patients (dated by TCRdb to 2018 to 2020). The receptor library was made with the immunoSEQ multiplex PCR assay. TCRdb stores this immuneACCESS table with in-frame sequences only. Part of the clones is absent; in the studies checked, under half of the shortfall reflects unresolved V genes, and no reason is known for the rest. For this sample there are around 150,000 clones; 80% to 90% appear just once. Together, the top ten hold about 1.7% of the sample. The sequenced material came from blood. These receptors all stem from a man aged 18 to 29 in good health.

The gene calls are TRBV10-1 and TRBJ2-2; D is uncertain. Germline-derived CDR1 and CDR2 are WNHNN and SYGVQD (reference sequence). Trimming stripped 10 bases from V and 1 base from J, with 7 bases between. The CDR3 contains 12 residues. The CDR3 reads CATGGNTGELFF. The CDR3 DNA sequence: TGCGCCACAGGTGGGAACACCGGGGAGCTGTTTTTT.

The chain carries TRBV10-1 and TRBJ1-5; unclear D gene. The germline V gene has CDR1 WNHNN and CDR2 SYGVQD (reference sequence). The ends were cut back, 3 bases at V and 10 bases at J, with 7 bases in the middle. CDR3 length equals 11 residues. Here the CDR3 DNA reads TGCGCCAGCAGTGAAACAAAACCCCAGCATTTT. This translates into CASSETKPQHF.

The chain recombines TRBV7-2 with TRBJ2-3, with a weak D call TRBD1 (5 bases). Germline V gene sequence: CDR1 SGHTA, CDR2 FQGNSA. Trimming pared 1 base from V and 1 base from J, leaving 9 bases between. The CDR3 spans 15 residues. The CDR3: CASSLEQAGTDTQYF. The CDR3 DNA sequence: TGTGCCAGCAGCTTAGAACAGGCGGGCACAGATACGCAGTATTTT. Full variable domain (remainder filled in from reference TRBV7-2 and TRBJ2-3): GAGVSQSPSNKVTEKGKDVELRCDPISGHTALYWYRQSLGQGLEFLIYFQGNSAPDKSGLPSDRFSAERTGGSVSTLTIQRTQQEDSAVYLCASSLEQAGTDTQYFGPGTRLTVL.

This chain links TRBV5-1 with TRBJ2-1; D remains ambiguous. Germline V gene data show CDR1 as SGHRS and CDR2 as YFSETQ. Between the trimmed V and J ends, which lost 3 bases and 4 bases, there was a span of 23 bases. The CDR3 has 18 amino acids. CDR3 residues: CASSSAFRTMSQYNEQFF. DNA of the CDR3: TGCGCCAGCAGCTCGGCATTTCGTACAATGAGCCAGTACAATGAGCAGTTCTTC.

The chain couples TRBV19 to TRBJ2-5; either TRBD1 or TRBD2 may fit D (5 bases each). Germline V gene lookup returns CDR1 LNHDA and CDR2 SQIVND (reference sequence). The length of the CDR3 is 12 residues. Deletions cut 3 bases from V and 5 bases from J, with 7 bases between. DNA of the CDR3: TGTGCCAGTAGTATTGAGGGGGAGACCCAGTACTTC. Protein sequence: CASSIEGETQYF.

This clone has ten or more counts. The rearrangement joins TRBV19 to TRBJ2-2; 9 positions agree with TRBD1. This CDR3 has 21 amino acids. J gave up 0 bases and V 5 bases, and 19 bases lay outside the gene matches. CDR1 and CDR2 from the germline V gene are LNHDA and SQIVND (reference sequence). Written as DNA, the CDR3 is TGTGCCAGTAGTCTTCGAACAGGGGGCGCTTCATGGGTTACGAACACCGGGGAGCTGTTTTTT. Protein: CASSLRTGGASWVTNTGELFF.

This chain joins TRBV6-6 and TRBJ1-1; the match to TRBD1 covers 7 bases. CDR1 is MNHNY, CDR2 SVGAGI, per germline (reference sequence). This CDR3 is built from 15 residues. V gave up 4 bases and J gave up 1 base; unmatched junction bases: 6. CDR3 coding DNA: TGTGCCAGCAGTTCCGGGACAGAGGGGAACACTGAAGCTTTCTTT. Its protein product is CASSSGTEGNTEAFF.

This chain joins TRBV11-2 and TRBJ2-5, with D maybe TRBD2 (6 bases). This CDR3 is built from 15 residues. Germline CDR1 is SGHAT and CDR2 is FQNNGV. Deletions cut 8 bases from V and 4 bases from J, with 20 bases between. CDR3 bases: TGTGCCAGCTCCACTGGGACGGCTAGCGCAGAGACCCAGTACTTC. Residues: CASSTGTASAETQYF.

This clone appeared once. The chain combines TRBV28 with TRBJ1-3; TRBD1 is a possible D gene (5 bases). Per germline, CDR1 MDHEN and CDR2 SYDVKM. This CDR3 contains 14 residues. Trimming removed 10 bases from V and 0 bases from J, with 13 bases in between. Here the CDR3 DNA reads TGTGCCACACACCGGGGGTTCTCTGGAAACACCATATATTTT. This sequence encodes CATHRGFSGNTIYF.

CDR3 nucleotides: TGTGCCAGCAGCTTAGAGCGCGGGGGGGCTACTGAGCATACGCAGTATTTT. Encoded protein: CASSLERGGATEHTQYF. The V gene is TRBV7-2, the J gene TRBJ2-3; TRBD2 matches 9 bases. After removal of 1 base from V and 7 bases from J, the junction contained 12 bases not matched to a gene. The CDR3 has 17 amino acids. Germline V gene data show CDR1 as SGHTA and CDR2 as FQGNSA.

The chain is built from TRBV19 and TRBJ2-7, with 8 bases aligning to TRBD1. V shed 7 bases, J shed 3 bases, and the junction held 14 bases outside the gene matches. CDR3 length: 16 amino acids. Germline CDR1 and CDR2: LNHDA and SQIVND (reference sequence). The CDR3 sequence is CASMSPAGGGGYEQYF. CDR3 DNA: TGTGCCAGTATGAGCCCCGCAGGGGGCGGAGGCTACGAGCAGTACTTC. Using reference TRBV19 and TRBJ2-7 for the parts outside the CDR3, the full variable domain is DGGITQSPKYLFRKEGQNVTLSCEQNLNHDAMYWYRQDPGQGLRLIYYSQIVNDFQKGDIAEGYSVSREKKESFPLTVTSAQKNPTAFYLCASMSPAGGGGYEQYFGPGTRLTVT.

The chain links TRBV7-9 to TRBJ1-6; 10 bases are shared with TRBD1. This CDR3 has 15 amino acids. After removal of 5 bases from V and 8 bases from J, the junction contained 6 bases not matched to a gene. Looked up from germline, CDR1 is SEHNR and CDR2 is FQNEAQ (reference sequence). The CDR3 region is CASSPLGQGYSPLHF. CDR3 in DNA: TGTGCCAGCAGCCCCTTGGGACAGGGGTATTCACCCCTCCACTTT.

The gene calls are TRBV9 and TRBJ2-1; D may be TRBD2 (6 bases). The CDR3 is made up of 14 amino acids. Germline assignment: CDR1 SGDLS and CDR2 YYNGEE. With 0 bases removed from V and 6 bases from J, the gap between germline ends came to 10 bases. The CDR3 reads CASSVGGVFNEQFF. Here the CDR3 DNA reads TGTGCCAGCAGCGTAGGCGGGGTTTTCAATGAGCAGTTCTTC.

The rearrangement joins TRBV6-2 or TRBV6-3 to TRBJ2-7; a weak D match, TRBD1 (6 bases). The CDR3 covers 14 residues. V was cut by 8 bases and J by 3 bases, with 17 bases left in between. The germline V gene has CDR1 MNHEY and CDR2 SVGEGT. DNA for the CDR3: TGTGCCAGCCGCCTTAACAGGGACATCTACGAGCAGTACTTC. Encoded protein: CASRLNRDIYEQYF.

The CDR3 DNA reads TGTGCCAGCAGCCAAGAGGACGAGCAGTACTTC. Encoded protein: CASSQEDEQYF. The chain carries TRBV3-1 (or the pseudogene TRBV3-2) and TRBJ2-7, with no clear D. The CDR3 extends over 11 amino acids. The V gene's germline CDR1 is LGHDT and CDR2 YNNKEL (reference sequence). V lost 0 bases, J lost 5 bases, and 2 bases lay in between.

The count of this clone is one. The V gene is TRBV4-3, the J gene TRBJ2-5; D is undetermined. This CDR3 spans 14 amino acids. Looked up from germline, CDR1 is LGHNA and CDR2 is YSLEER. Trimming removed 0 bases at V and 6 bases at J, with 11 bases between. CDR3 bases: TGCGCCAGCAGCCAAGACATAGGGTGGAAGACCCAGTACTTC. It translates to CASSQDIGWKTQYF.

The chain links TRBV30 to TRBJ1-1, with 12 bases identical to TRBD1. The CDR3 spans 13 residues. The germline V gene encodes CDR1 GTSNPN and CDR2 SVGIG (reference sequence). The V gene end was trimmed by 3 bases and the J gene end by 11 bases; junction bases not matched to a gene: 7. The CDR3 loop is CAWSDGTGGWAFF. The DNA for the CDR3 is TGTGCCTGGAGCGACGGGACAGGGGGCTGGGCTTTCTTT.

J is TRBJ2-1 and V is TRBV19, with D possibly matching TRBD2 (5 bases). CDR1 and CDR2 (germline): LNHDA, SQIVND (reference sequence). V lost 2 bases to trimming and J lost 4 bases, with 21 bases between them. The CDR3 length is 18 residues. The CDR3 sequence is CASSIPPHEAGLYNEQFF. CDR3 bases: TGTGCCAGTAGTATACCCCCCCATGAGGCGGGCCTATACAATGAGCAGTTCTTC.

This rearrangement joins TRBV4-3 to TRBJ2-7; maybe TRBD2 (7 bases). Germline loops: CDR1 LGHNA, CDR2 YSLEER. With 0 bases removed from V and 0 bases from J, the gap between germline ends came to 15 bases. The CDR3 is made up of 17 amino acids. CDR3 DNA: TGCGCCAGCAGCCAAGATTGGGGGGGCAGGAGCTCCTACGAGCAGTACTTC. Translation gives CASSQDWGGRSSYEQYF.

The chain joins TRBV5-6 to TRBJ1-5; a weak D match, TRBD1 (6 bases). The V and J ends lost 3 bases and 2 bases respectively, with 12 bases between them. CDR1 SGHDT and CDR2 YYEEEE come from the germline V gene. This CDR3 contains 15 residues. This CDR3 is CASSSRGSGNQPQHF. The CDR3 coding sequence is TGTGCCAGCAGCTCGAGGGGGAGCGGCAATCAGCCCCAGCATTTT.

The chain is built from TRBV28 and TRBJ2-1, with D perhaps assigned TRBD1 or TRBD2 (6 bases each). Between the trimmed V and J ends, which lost 6 bases and 0 bases, there was a span of 18 bases. Germline V gene data show CDR1 as MDHEN and CDR2 as SYDVKM. There are 17 residues in the CDR3. CDR3 coding DNA: TGTGCCAGCAGGCGTAGGGGGAGGCCCAGCTCCTACAATGAGCAGTTCTTC. Translated, it gives CASRRRGRPSSYNEQFF.

This sequence joins TRBV27 and TRBJ1-2, with D perhaps matching TRBD1 (6 bases). The CDR3 sequence is 14 residues long. V lost 0 bases and J lost 5, with 10 bases in between. Germline values: CDR1 MNHEY, CDR2 SMNVEV (reference sequence). The CDR3 spells CASSLSGQGYGYTF. The CDR3 DNA follows: TGTGCCAGCAGTTTATCGGGGCAGGGGTATGGCTACACCTTC.

The chain uses TRBV30 and TRBJ2-1, with D perhaps matching TRBD2 (6 bases). This CDR3 contains 11 residues. Germline lookup yields CDR1 GTSNPN and CDR2 SVGIG (reference sequence). V lost 4 bases and J lost 10, with 11 bases in between. As DNA, the CDR3 is TGTGCCTGGAAAACGGGGGTGGAGCAGTTCTTC. This gives the protein CAWKTGVEQFF.

The chain combines TRBV19 with TRBJ1-5; tentatively, D is TRBD1 (5 bases). Germline V lookup: CDR1 LNHDA, CDR2 SQIVND (reference sequence). V lost 6 bases to trimming and J lost 3 bases, with 18 bases between them. The CDR3 extends over 16 amino acids. The CDR3 loop is CASSERGGYDNQPQHF. The CDR3 DNA reads TGTGCCAGTAGCGAACGGGGGGGGTATGACAATCAGCCCCAGCATTTT.

The rearrangement links TRBV25-1 to TRBJ2-1; no firm D call. This CDR3 has 13 residues. The germline CDR1 and CDR2 sequences are MGHDK and SYGVNS. Trimming stripped 4 bases from V and 5 bases from J, with 9 bases between. The CDR3 DNA is TGTGCCAGCAGTGGAACCGACCACAATGAGCAGTTCTTC. Amino acids: CASSGTDHNEQFF.

This rearrangement joins TRBV4-2 to TRBJ2-7; D gene ambiguous. Germline V gene data show CDR1 as LGHNA and CDR2 as YNFKEQ. The CDR3 is made up of 14 amino acids. V was pared by 7 bases and J by 6 bases, with 19 bases between. CDR3 in amino acids: CASIPFSIYGEQYF. For the CDR3, the DNA is TGTGCCAGCATCCCCTTTAGTATCTACGGCGAGCAGTACTTC.

The V and J genes are TRBV11-2 and TRBJ1-1, with TRBD1 as a possible D gene (6 bases). The CDR3 has 15 amino acids. Germline CDR1 and CDR2: SGHAT and FQNNGV. Trimming took 5 bases from V and 0 from J, leaving 13 bases between them. The CDR3 nucleotides read TGTGCCAGCAGCGGACGACAGGATATGAACACTGAAGCTTTCTTT. This translates into CASSGRQDMNTEAFF.

The chain carries TRBV4-3 and TRBJ2-7; D might be TRBD2 (6 bases). Germline CDR1 reads LGHNA; CDR2 reads YSLEER. This CDR3 is 14 amino acids long. V was cut by 4 bases and J by 1 base, with 11 bases left in between. The CDR3 region is CASSPGDGSYEQYF. The CDR3 DNA follows: TGCGCCAGCAGCCCGGGGGACGGTTCCTACGAGCAGTACTTC.

This chain links TRBV11-3 with TRBJ2-2; 8 bases agree with TRBD1. CDR3 size: 18 residues. Germline V lookup: CDR1 SGHNT, CDR2 YENEEA. V lost 9 bases and J lost 6; bases outside the gene matches: 21. Written as DNA, the CDR3 is TGTGCCAGGACTGGCGGCAGGGGGCTTATATTGTTGTCCGGGGAGCTGTTTTTT. Its protein is CARTGGRGLILLSGELFF.

This clone has only a few counts. The CDR3 sequence: CASSSTGNAYEQYF. The CDR3 DNA reads as TGTGCCAGCAGCAGTACAGGGAATGCCTACGAGCAGTACTTC. The chain joins TRBV5-6 to TRBJ2-7, with D possibly TRBD1 on 6 matching bases. CDR1 and CDR2 (germline): SGHDT, YYEEEE. The CDR3 sequence is 14 residues long. Trimming shortened V by 4 bases and J by 2 bases, and 13 bases separated the two germline ends.